This section outlines one TCR beta chain sequence together with its context. Seattle patients were enrolled while actively infected and followed longitudinally. Germline V gene data show CDR1 as SGHNT and CDR2 as YYREEE (reference sequence). Trimming cost V 4 bases and J 0 bases, with 14 bases left between them. The CDR3 runs to 15 residues. Per the original data handling: Estimated nucleated cell counts came from reference gene primer amplification. Profiled with immunoSEQ multiplex PCR; TCRdb holds only in-frame clones, not every one. For V, J and clone size, that table is used; D and trimming come from the DNA. Altogether 180,000 or so clones are present, approximately 80% being singletons, with the ten largest covering around 6.3%. These data come from a study of blood T cell repertoires in COVID-19.

This receptor was taken from a middle-aged woman with COVID-19, enrolled during active disease. This rearrangement joins TRBV5-4 to TRBJ2-7; TRBD1 might be the D (5 bases). The sample consisted of peripheral blood. Here the CDR3 reads CASSGGAATSYEQYF. CDR3 DNA: TGTGCCAGCAGCGGTGGGGCGGCCACCTCCTACGAGCAGTACTTC.